The present T cell receptor (beta chain) was sequenced within a study of blood T cell repertoires in COVID-19. As for the study in general: The origin of the acute and convalescent COVID-19 samples was the United States, Italy and Spain. Nucleic acid was either cDNA or gDNA, and it came from T cells, B-cell-depleted T cells, or PBMCs.

Authors' processing steps: For nucleated cells, counts were estimated from reference gene primer amplification. Profiling relied on immunoSEQ multiplex PCR, and the TCRdb table lists in-frame clones only, not all of them. V, J and clone size are those of that table, while D and trimming were read from the DNA. The table records about 97,000 clones, 70% to 90% of them present only once. This clone was seen just once. Germline CDR1 LNHDA, CDR2 SQIVND (reference sequence). V was clipped by 6 bases and J by 6 bases; unmatched bases: 5. The CDR3 is 14 amino acids. Seattle's cohort entered during active infection and was followed longitudinally.

The clonotype comes from a man aged 50 to 60 with COVID-19, enrolled during active disease. The specimen sequenced was peripheral blood. The chain is built from TRBV19 and TRBJ1-5, with TRBD1 identical over 10 bases. The CDR3 sequence: CASSPDRGTQPQHF. The CDR3 DNA follows: TGTGCCAGTAGCCCGGACAGGGGGACTCAGCCCCAGCATTTT.